Described below is a single T cell receptor beta chain sequence and its context. This sample is part of a study of blood T cell repertoires in COVID-19. About the research overall: PBMCs, B-cell-depleted T cells, or T cells were the source of the cDNA or gDNA that made up the material.

Repertoires were generated with immunoSEQ multiplex PCR, while TCRdb's copy carries only in-frame clones and drops some. This table holds roughly 290,000 clones, around 82% found once. The Seattle patients joined while their infection was active and were tracked longitudinally afterward. The CDR3 totals 15 residues. Trimming took off 0 bases at V and 0 bases at J, with 9 bases between the two ends. Germline CDR1 is SGHDN and CDR2 is FVKESK. This chain joins TRBV14 and TRBJ2-7; D might be TRBD2 (5 bases). Sequencing was carried out using peripheral blood. The receptor comes from a person between 65 and 79 years old with COVID-19, enrolled during active disease. DNA for the CDR3: TGTGCCAGCAGCCAAGAGGCGGGCACCTCCTACGAGCAGTACTTC. Protein product: CASSQEAGTSYEQYF.